The 23 T cell receptor beta chains given below trace back to one sample, sequenced in a study of shared clonotypes between healthy human individuals. This table comes from immunoSEQ multiplex PCR, and its TCRdb copy is limited to in-frame clones, with some not included. Among 700,000 or so clones listed, 60% to 80% were seen once. The specimen sequenced was memory CD4+ T cells sorted from blood. Subset reported: CD45RA-negative fraction. These receptor sequences come from a woman aged 25 to 39 in good health.

The rearrangement joins TRBV7-8 to TRBJ2-2; D ambiguous. The germline gives CDR1 SGHVS, CDR2 FQNEAQ. The V end lost 0 bases, the J end lost 1 base, and 12 bases lay between the germline ends. The CDR3 extends over 17 amino acids. The CDR3 reads CASSLAYRQENTGELFF. The CDR3 nucleotides read TGTGCCAGCAGCTTAGCTTATCGGCAGGAGAACACCGGGGAGCTGTTTTTT.

This sequence joins TRBV6-5 and TRBJ2-7; TRBD1 or TRBD2 may be the D gene (6 bases each). V dropped 0 bases and J dropped 4 bases, with 13 bases sitting between them. Per germline, CDR1 MNHEY and CDR2 SVGAGI. The CDR3 is 15 residues long. The DNA for the CDR3 is TGTGCCAGCAGTTACTCCCTGACAGGAGGGTACGAGCAGTACTTC. Its translation is CASSYSLTGGYEQYF.

The chain employs TRBV5-4 and TRBJ2-5; possible D gene TRBD2, 6 bases. Germline V gene lookup returns CDR1 SGHNT and CDR2 YYREEE (reference sequence). This CDR3 spans 16 amino acids. V shed 0 bases and J shed 4 bases, with 16 bases lying between them. The CDR3, as DNA: TGTGCCAGCAGCTTGGGGGCGCGCGGGGCCGGAGAGACCCAGTACTTC. This codes for CASSLGARGAGETQYF.

The CDR3 DNA reads TGTGCCAGCATACGGACAGGGGGTAACACCGGGGAGCTGTTTTTT. Translating it yields CASIRTGGNTGELFF. The chain has TRBV6-5 and TRBJ2-2; TRBD1 agrees at 10 bases. CDR1 and CDR2 (germline): MNHEY, SVGAGI. The CDR3 consists of 15 residues. After removal of 7 bases from V and 2 bases from J, the junction contained 4 bases not matched to a gene.

About this clone itself: This sample also contains other DNA sequences that code for the same CDR3. The chain carries TRBV18 and TRBJ2-7, with 11 bases matching TRBD2. Germline loops: CDR1 KGHSH, CDR2 LQKENI. The CDR3 is 13 residues long. After removal of 6 bases from V and 5 bases from J, the junction contained 3 bases not matched to a gene. CDR3 bases: TGTGCCAGCTCCCCGGGACTAGCGGACGAGCAGTACTTC. Amino acid sequence: CASSPGLADEQYF.

The chain has TRBV19 and TRBJ2-3; 8 bases align to TRBD1. The germline V gene has CDR1 LNHDA and CDR2 SQIVND (reference sequence). The CDR3 sequence is 16 residues long. Trimming at V came to 5 bases and at J to 4 bases, leaving 11 bases not matched to a gene. DNA for the CDR3: TGTGCCAGTAGTGTCAGGGGGCCCGGTTCCCCAGATACGCAGTATTTT. The encoded protein is CASSVRGPGSPDTQYF.

V usage is TRBV5-1 and J usage is TRBJ2-5; D gene unclear. CDR3 length: 14 residues. Germline values: CDR1 SGHRS, CDR2 YFSETQ. With 4 bases removed from V and 7 bases from J, the gap between germline ends came to 17 bases. The chain's CDR3 is CASSVDATIGTQYF. The CDR3 DNA reads TGCGCCAGCAGCGTCGATGCGACGATTGGGACCCAGTACTTC.

This chain uses TRBV28 with TRBJ2-5, with 9 bases matching TRBD2. V was pared by 2 bases and J by 10 bases, with 11 bases of the junction left unmatched. Germline V gene lookup returns CDR1 MDHEN and CDR2 SYDVKM. This CDR3 is 15 amino acids long. CDR3 sequence reads: CASSLGSSGIRRQYF. The CDR3 DNA sequence: TGTGCCAGCAGTTTAGGTTCTAGCGGGATCAGACGCCAGTACTTC.

V is TRBV10-1 and J is TRBJ1-1; tentatively, D is TRBD1 (5 bases). CDR3 size: 13 residues. V lost 10 bases, J lost 1 base, and 13 bases lay in between. Looked up from germline, CDR1 is WNHNN and CDR2 is SYGVQD (reference sequence). CDR3: CATQGGWNTEAFF. In DNA, the CDR3 is TGCGCCACCCAGGGAGGATGGAACACTGAAGCTTTCTTT.

The gene calls are TRBV5-1 and TRBJ2-7; possible D gene TRBD2, 5 bases. Germline V lookup: CDR1 SGHRS, CDR2 YFSETQ. V shed 0 bases and J shed 0 bases, with 7 bases lying between them. CDR3 length equals 14 residues. This chain's CDR3 is CASSLDGNSYEQYF. The DNA of the CDR3 is TGCGCCAGCAGCTTGGACGGGAACTCCTACGAGCAGTACTTC.

The chain is built from TRBV7-7 and TRBJ2-4; 7 positions agree with TRBD2. The CDR3 consists of 13 residues. Germline CDR1 is SSHAT and CDR2 is FNYEAQ (reference sequence). After removal of 5 bases from V and 8 bases from J, the junction contained 6 bases not matched to a gene. CDR3 amino acids: CASSQREKDIQYF. The DNA for the CDR3 is TGTGCCAGCAGCCAGCGGGAAAAGGACATTCAGTACTTC.

The rearrangement joins TRBV5-6 to TRBJ2-1; D not certain. The germline V gene encodes CDR1 SGHDT and CDR2 YYEEEE. Trimming shortened V by 3 bases and J by 9 bases, and 7 bases separated the two germline ends. This CDR3 is built from 11 residues. CDR3 protein: CASSWSGEQFF. The CDR3 bases are TGTGCCAGCAGCTGGTCCGGTGAGCAGTTCTTC.

V and J are TRBV2 and TRBJ1-1; 9 bases agree with TRBD1. The CDR3 is made up of 15 amino acids. The ends lost 6 bases at V and 0 bases at J; junction bases unmatched: 5. Germline V gives CDR1 SNHLY, CDR2 FYNNEI. CDR3 amino acids: CASRIQGALNTEAFF. The CDR3 DNA reads TGTGCCAGCAGAATACAGGGGGCCCTGAACACTGAAGCTTTCTTT.

V is TRBV11-2 and J is TRBJ2-4; 9 positions match TRBD1. The CDR3 length is 14 residues. Germline assignment: CDR1 SGHAT and CDR2 FQNNGV. The V segment lost 5 bases and the J segment 3 bases; nucleotides outside the gene matches: 2. The CDR3 DNA sequence: TGTGCCAGCAGCCCGGGACAGGGCAAAAACATTCAGTACTTC. It encodes CASSPGQGKNIQYF.

The CDR3 nucleotides are TGTGCCAGCAGTTCATCGGGTAACTATGGCTACACCTTC. As protein: CASSSSGNYGYTF. The J gene is TRBJ1-2, the V gene TRBV28; no clear D. Germline assignment: CDR1 MDHEN and CDR2 SYDVKM. The V end was cut by 4 bases, the J end by 1 base, with 7 bases between. The CDR3 runs to 13 residues.

J is TRBJ2-7 and V is TRBV18, with D perhaps matching TRBD2 (5 bases). V was shortened by 0 bases and J by 3 bases, with 12 bases between the two germline ends. CDR1 and CDR2 from the germline V gene are KGHSH and LQKENI. The CDR3 runs to 15 residues. The DNA for the CDR3 is TGTGCCAGCTCACCACCGGACCAGCGGCTCTACGAGCAGTACTTC. It encodes CASSPPDQRLYEQYF.

The rearrangement joins TRBV20-1 to TRBJ2-7; D call uncertain. Germline V gene lookup returns CDR1 DFQATT and CDR2 SNEGSKA (reference sequence). Between the trimmed V and J ends, which lost 1 base and 6 bases, there was a span of 4 bases. CDR3 length equals 10 residues. CDR3 sequence (DNA): TGCAGTGCTAGAGTACCCGAGCAGTACTTC. This codes for CSARVPEQYF.

V is TRBV5-1 and J is TRBJ2-2; possible D gene TRBD2, 6 bases. Germline loops: CDR1 SGHRS, CDR2 YFSETQ. The CDR3 extends over 15 amino acids. The ends were cut back, 0 bases at V and 4 bases at J, with 10 bases in the middle. The CDR3 DNA reads as TGCGCCAGCAGCTTGGTGCCGGGAGCCACCGGGGAGCTGTTTTTT. Its protein is CASSLVPGATGELFF.

The chain couples TRBV5-1 to TRBJ2-6; D gene unclear. The CDR3 extends over 13 amino acids. Deletions cut 4 bases from V and 5 bases from J, with 7 bases between. Germline CDR1 SGHRS, CDR2 YFSETQ. CDR3 in amino acids: CASSLYWANVLTF. The CDR3 DNA follows: TGCGCCAGCAGCCTATACTGGGCCAACGTCCTGACTTTC.

The J gene is TRBJ2-5, the V gene TRBV5-4; 11 positions agree with TRBD2. The germline gives CDR1 SGHNT, CDR2 YYREEE (reference sequence). V gave up 4 bases and J gave up 5 bases; unmatched junction bases: 10. The CDR3 contains 16 residues. The CDR3 loop is CASSRFSGRAEETQYF. CDR3 nucleotides: TGTGCCAGCAGCCGATTTAGCGGGAGGGCCGAGGAGACCCAGTACTTC.

This clone was picked up many times. The J gene is TRBJ2-5, the V gene TRBV19, with 10 bases fitting TRBD2. CDR1 and CDR2 from the germline V gene are LNHDA and SQIVND (reference sequence). Unmatched junction bases numbered 7, after V lost 3 bases and J lost 6 bases. The CDR3 is made up of 15 amino acids. The CDR3: CASSIGLAGVKTQYF. The CDR3 coding sequence is TGTGCCAGTAGTATCGGCCTAGCGGGAGTTAAGACCCAGTACTTC.

V and J are TRBV2 and TRBJ1-1; D not resolved. CDR3 length equals 12 residues. CDR1 is SNHLY and CDR2 is FYNNEI in the germline V gene. With 5 bases removed from V and 7 bases from J, the gap between germline ends came to 11 bases. In nucleotides, the CDR3 is TGTGCCAGCAGTTACAGCTACATTGAAGCTTTCTTT. Translated: CASSYSYIEAFF.

The rearrangement links TRBV6-8 to TRBJ2-3; D is ambiguous. The CDR3 is made up of 11 amino acids. Germline V lookup: CDR1 MNHGY, CDR2 SAAAGT. V was clipped by 5 bases and J by 1 base, with 1 base between them. In DNA form, the CDR3 reads TGTGCCAGCAGTCGCACAGATACGCAGTATTTT. Translating gives CASSRTDTQYF.